This T cell receptor beta chain came from a study of cytomegalovirus exposure and HLA in healthy donors. The PCR made use of 60 Vbeta and 13 Jbeta primers. Clones were read by immunoSEQ multiplex PCR, and TCRdb kept only the in-frame ones, dropping some. Among about 140,000 clones listed, 83% were seen once. Trimming left V 1 base short and J 5 bases short, with 14 bases between. The V gene's germline CDR1 is SGHTA and CDR2 FQGTGA. The CDR3 loop spans 16 amino acids. In its sample, this clone was seen a few times. The target antigen is unknown. The donors, nominally healthy at sampling, likely had unrecorded immune exposures. Study findings and constraints: On later analysis, the bulk of CMV-associated TCR beta chains appeared to be HLA-restricted. Some TCR beta chains (164 of them) were listed as cytomegalovirus-associated.

Sequencing used PBMCs. The genes are TRBV7-3 and TRBJ2-2; tentatively, D is TRBD2 (6 bases). The source is a middle-aged man in good health and CMV-seronegative. The CDR3 spells CASSLNGGASTGELFF. For the CDR3, the DNA is TGTGCCAGCAGCTTAAATGGCGGGGCGAGTACCGGGGAGCTGTTTTTT.